The clone carrying this T cell receptor beta chain was counted between two and nine times. What it binds is unknown. V was pared by 0 bases and J by 2 bases, with 11 bases between. This CDR3 has 16 residues. Germline CDR1 and CDR2: LNHNV and YYDKDF (reference sequence). This sample is part of a study of human T cells and chemical hapten exposure. Study as a whole: Small volume differences among pooled libraries mainly caused per-sample TCR yield variation.

The study's findings and limits: Unchanged with DPC sensitization were TCRs above 1 in 1000 frequency.

Extraction of total RNA was performed on unfractionated whole blood. Within the library, unique molecular identifiers were attached to each individual cDNA molecule. In the original analysis: Across samples, TCR counts had a median of about 92,000 and ranged from roughly 20,000 to 690,600. TCRdb analysed the 5' RACE reads with MiXCR anew, one entry per CDR3 protein. The V and J calls were determined by TCRdb, not by the authors. The sample holds 150,000 or so distinct CDR3 sequences, around 4.4% seen once. The origin of this receptor is a female donor in good health. V usage is TRBV15 and J usage is TRBJ1-5; D perhaps matches TRBD1 (5 bases). CDR3 amino acids: CATSRERGVGNQPQHF. The CDR3 nucleotides are TGTGCCACCAGCAGAGAAAGAGGGGTGGGCAATCAGCCCCAGCATTTT.